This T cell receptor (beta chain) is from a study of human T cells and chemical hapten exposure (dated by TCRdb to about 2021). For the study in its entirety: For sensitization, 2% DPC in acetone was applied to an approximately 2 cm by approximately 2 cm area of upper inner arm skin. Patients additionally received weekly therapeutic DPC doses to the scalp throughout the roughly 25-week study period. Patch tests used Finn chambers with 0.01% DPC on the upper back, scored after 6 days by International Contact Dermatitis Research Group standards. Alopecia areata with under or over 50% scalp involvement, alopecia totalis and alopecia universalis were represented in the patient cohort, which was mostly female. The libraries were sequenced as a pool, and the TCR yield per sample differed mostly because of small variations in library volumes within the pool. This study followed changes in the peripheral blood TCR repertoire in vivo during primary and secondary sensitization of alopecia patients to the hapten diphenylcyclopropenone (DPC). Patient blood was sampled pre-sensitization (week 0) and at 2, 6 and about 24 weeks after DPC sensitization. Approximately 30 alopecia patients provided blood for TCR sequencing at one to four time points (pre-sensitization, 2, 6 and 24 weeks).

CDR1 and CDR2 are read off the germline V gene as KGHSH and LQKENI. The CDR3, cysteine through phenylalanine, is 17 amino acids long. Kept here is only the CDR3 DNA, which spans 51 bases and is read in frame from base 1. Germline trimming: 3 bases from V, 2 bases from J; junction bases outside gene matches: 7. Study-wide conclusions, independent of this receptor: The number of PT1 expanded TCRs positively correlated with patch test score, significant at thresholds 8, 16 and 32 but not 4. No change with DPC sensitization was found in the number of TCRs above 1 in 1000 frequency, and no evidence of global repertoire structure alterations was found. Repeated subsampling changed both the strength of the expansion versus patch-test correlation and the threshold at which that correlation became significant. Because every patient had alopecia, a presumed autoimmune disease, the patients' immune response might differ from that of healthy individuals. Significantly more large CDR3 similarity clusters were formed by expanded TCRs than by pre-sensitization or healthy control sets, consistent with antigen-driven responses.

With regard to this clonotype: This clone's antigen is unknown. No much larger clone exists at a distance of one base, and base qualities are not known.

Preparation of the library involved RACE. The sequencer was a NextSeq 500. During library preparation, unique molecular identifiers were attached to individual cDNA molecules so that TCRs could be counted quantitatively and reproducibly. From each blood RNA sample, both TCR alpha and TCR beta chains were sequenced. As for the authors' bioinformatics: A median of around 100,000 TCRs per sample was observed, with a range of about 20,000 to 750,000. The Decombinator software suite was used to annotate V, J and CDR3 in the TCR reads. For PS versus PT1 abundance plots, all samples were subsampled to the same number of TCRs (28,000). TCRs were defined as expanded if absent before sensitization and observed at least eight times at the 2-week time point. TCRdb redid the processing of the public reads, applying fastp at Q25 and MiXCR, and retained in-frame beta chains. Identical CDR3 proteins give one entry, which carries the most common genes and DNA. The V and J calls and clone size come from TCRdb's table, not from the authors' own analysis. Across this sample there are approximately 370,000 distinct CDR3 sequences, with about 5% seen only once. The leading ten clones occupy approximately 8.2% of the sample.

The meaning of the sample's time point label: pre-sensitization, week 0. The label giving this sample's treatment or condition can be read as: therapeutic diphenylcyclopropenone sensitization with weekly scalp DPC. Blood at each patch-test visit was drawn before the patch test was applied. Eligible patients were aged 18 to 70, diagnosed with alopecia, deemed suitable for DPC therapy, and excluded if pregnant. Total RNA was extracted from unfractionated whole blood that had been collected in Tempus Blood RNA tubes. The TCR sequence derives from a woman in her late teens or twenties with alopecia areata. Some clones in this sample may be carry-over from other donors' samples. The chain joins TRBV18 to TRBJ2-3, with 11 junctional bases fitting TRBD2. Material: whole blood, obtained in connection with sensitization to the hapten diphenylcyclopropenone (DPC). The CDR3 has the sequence CASSPMGLADHTDTQYF. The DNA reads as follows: TGTGCCAGCTCACCCATGGGACTAGCGGACCACACAGATACGCAGTATTTT.